This entry features one T cell receptor (beta chain) sequence. Its recognized antigen is unknown. Base qualities are not at hand, and no much larger clone is one base apart. Receptor amplification or capture employed 5' RACE. TCRdb lists the instrument as Illumina HiSeq 2500. A second PCR of 7 to 11 cycles was performed with a sample-barcoded 5' primer and a J-beta primer mix. Each TCR beta cDNA molecule received a unique molecular identifier from a template-switch 5' adaptor carrying 12 random nucleotides. Each sample yielded at least 2.5 million CDR3-containing paired-end reads. The Mint cDNA synthesis kit, primed by a TRBC-specific oligonucleotide, was used to synthesize first-strand cDNA from all RNA. After uracil-DNA glycosylase treatment, a first 18-cycle PCR used universal primers M1SS and BC2_uni_R on all cDNA. Processing in the source paper ran as follows. Normalization of each sample was performed by random selection of 1 million high-quality reads, each carrying a distinct molecular identifier. Instead of being binned into consensus sequences, reads with shared molecular identifiers were discarded. CDR3 identification, clonotype clustering and error correction used MiTCR with a Q25 quality threshold and the strictest error-elimination algorithm. Lower-bound total TCR beta diversity was estimated with a nonparametric unseen species model using Euler transformation. Starting from the raw public reads, TCRdb applied fastp trimming at Q25, assembled clones with MiXCR and retained in-frame beta chains. Every CDR3 protein is listed once, alongside the most common genes and DNA of its rows. The V and J calls were determined by TCRdb, not by the authors. For this sample the table gives fewer than 900,000 distinct CDR3 sequences, of which 43% were detected only once. Roughly 19% of the sample is taken by the ten largest.

This specimen comes from a study of blood T cells in healthy people across ages (dated by TCRdb to about 2015). Context from the whole study: Template switching captured roughly one uniquely barcoded TCR beta cDNA molecule per two T cells in model experiments. Age-related changes in TCR beta repertoire diversity were measured in the study by deep sequencing normalized with unique cDNA molecular identifiers. Four age groups were formed from the donors: young (average about 15 years), middle-aged (around 37), aged (more than 55) and long-lived (about 80). To avoid experimental bias, donors of different ages were spread randomly across the sequencing lanes. Two additional independent replicas of 1 million unique cDNA reads from the same blood draw were analyzed for two donors (one aged 18 to 30 and one aged 80 or older).

The roughly 39 donors, aged about 6 to 90 years, were systemically healthy Caucasian individuals from Russia. Each donor gave about 11 milliliters of peripheral blood, drawn into EDTA-treated Vacutainer tubes. PBMCs were isolated by Ficoll-Paque density-gradient centrifugation, with at least 6.5 million obtained per sample. Total RNA was extracted from PBMCs with Trizol reagent, with at least 5 micrograms obtained per sample. For every donor, an aliquot of PBMCs went through flow cytometry to measure the percentages of naive CD45RAhigh/CD27high T cells. General findings and caveats noted by the study authors: Observed TCR beta diversity per million T cells fell roughly linearly with age, and a significant reduction was already apparent by age roughly 40. Because the CMV infection status of the donors was unknown, age-related changes in expanded clonotypes may potentially have been confounded. Compared with the aged group, the long-lived group had more naive CD4+ T cells, fewer expanded clones and increased TCR diversity, suggesting age selection. Bulk unsorted PBMC profiling prevented conclusive comparison of naive and antigen-experienced compartments. Observed TCR beta diversity correlated strongly with the percentage of naive T cells measured by flow cytometry. Total diversity estimates from one million sequenced T cells were considered lower bounds and underestimates.

Sequenced input: blood. This sequence originates from a woman in her sixties or seventies in good health.

CDR3 reads: CSARDPAGTYNEQFF. In nucleotide form, the sequence is TGCAGTGCTAGAGATCCAGCGGGGACCTACAATGAGCAGTTCTTC. This sequence uses TRBV20-1 and TRBJ2-1, and 7 junctional nucleotides match TRBD2. Sequences DFQATT (CDR1) and SNEGSKA (CDR2) are obtained from the germline V gene (reference sequence). Reading from cysteine to phenylalanine, the CDR3 counts 15 amino acids. Left in the record is the CDR3 DNA by itself, 45 bases read in frame from the first base. Clipping removes 0 bases from V and 2 bases from J, with 4 as the unmatched junction base count.